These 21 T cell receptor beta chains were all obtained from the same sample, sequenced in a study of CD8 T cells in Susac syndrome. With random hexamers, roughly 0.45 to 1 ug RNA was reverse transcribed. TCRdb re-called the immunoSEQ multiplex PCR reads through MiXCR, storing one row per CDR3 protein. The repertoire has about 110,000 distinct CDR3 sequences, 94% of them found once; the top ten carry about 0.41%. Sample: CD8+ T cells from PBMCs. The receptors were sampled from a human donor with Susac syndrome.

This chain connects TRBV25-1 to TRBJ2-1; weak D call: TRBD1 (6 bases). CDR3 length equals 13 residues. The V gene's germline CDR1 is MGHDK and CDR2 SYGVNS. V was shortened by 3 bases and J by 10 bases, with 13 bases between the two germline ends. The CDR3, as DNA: TGTGCCAGCAGTGAGGTCAGGGGAAGGGAGCAGTTCTTC. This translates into CASSEVRGREQFF.

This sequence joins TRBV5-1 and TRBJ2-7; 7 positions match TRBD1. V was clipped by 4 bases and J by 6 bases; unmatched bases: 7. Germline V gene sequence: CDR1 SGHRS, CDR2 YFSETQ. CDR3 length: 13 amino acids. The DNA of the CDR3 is TGCGCCAGCAGCGAGGCAGGGGGAAGCGAGCAGTACTTC. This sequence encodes CASSEAGGSEQYF.

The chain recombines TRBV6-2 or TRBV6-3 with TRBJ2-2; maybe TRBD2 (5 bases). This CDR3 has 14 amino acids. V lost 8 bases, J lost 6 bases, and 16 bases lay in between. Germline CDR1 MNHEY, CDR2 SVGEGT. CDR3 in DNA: TGTGCCAGCTCACGGACGCTCGGGGCCGGGGAGCTGTTTTTT. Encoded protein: CASSRTLGAGELFF.

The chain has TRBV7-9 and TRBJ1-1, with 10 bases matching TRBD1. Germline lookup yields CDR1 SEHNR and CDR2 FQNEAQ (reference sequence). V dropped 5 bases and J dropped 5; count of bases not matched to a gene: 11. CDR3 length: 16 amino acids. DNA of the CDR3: TGTGCCAGCAGCGGGGGTGACAGGGGGCTGGAGACTGAAGCTTTCTTT. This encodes CASSGGDRGLETEAFF.

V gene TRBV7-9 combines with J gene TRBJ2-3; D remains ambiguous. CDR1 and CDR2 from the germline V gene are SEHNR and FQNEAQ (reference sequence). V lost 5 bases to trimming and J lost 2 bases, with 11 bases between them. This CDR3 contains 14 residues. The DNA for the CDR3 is TGTGCCAGCAGCCGCCTTACCGACACAGATACGCAGTATTTT. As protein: CASSRLTDTDTQYF.

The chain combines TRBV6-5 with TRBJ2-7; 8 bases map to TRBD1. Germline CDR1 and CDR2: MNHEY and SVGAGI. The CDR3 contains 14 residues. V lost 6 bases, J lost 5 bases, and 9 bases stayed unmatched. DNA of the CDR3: TGTGCCAGCAGCTACAGACAGGGGCCCCACGAGCAGTACTTC. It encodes CASSYRQGPHEQYF.

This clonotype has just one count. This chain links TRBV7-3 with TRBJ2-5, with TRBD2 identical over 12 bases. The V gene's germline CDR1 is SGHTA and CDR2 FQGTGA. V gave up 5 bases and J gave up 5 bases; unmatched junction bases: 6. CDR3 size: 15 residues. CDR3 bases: TGTGCCAGCAGCGCTAGCGGGGGGGCCTCTGAGACCCAGTACTTC. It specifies CASSASGGASETQYF.

CDR3 sequence: CSVEGQGDSRYNEQFF. CDR3 nucleotide sequence: TGCAGCGTTGAAGGGCAGGGAGACTCTCGCTACAATGAGCAGTTCTTC. This chain joins TRBV29-1 and TRBJ2-1; D may correspond to TRBD1 or TRBD2 (5 bases each). Germline assignment: CDR1 SQVTM and CDR2 ANQGSEA. The CDR3 consists of 16 residues. Trimming removed 1 base from V and 3 bases from J, with 16 bases in between.

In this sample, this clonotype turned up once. This CDR3 is CASSHNYYNEQFF. CDR3 nucleotide sequence: TGCGCCAGCAGTCACAATTACTACAATGAGCAGTTCTTC. V is TRBV23-1 and J is TRBJ2-1; D unresolved. TRBV23-1 is labeled an ORF, and its function is uncertain. The V end lost 3 bases, the J end lost 3 bases, and 6 bases lay between the germline ends. The CDR3 is 13 amino acids.

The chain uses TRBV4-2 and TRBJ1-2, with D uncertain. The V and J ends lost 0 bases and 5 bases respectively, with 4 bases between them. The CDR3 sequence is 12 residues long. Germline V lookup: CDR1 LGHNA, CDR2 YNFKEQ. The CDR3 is CASSQEGYGYTF. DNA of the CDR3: TGTGCCAGCAGCCAAGAGGGGTATGGCTACACCTTC.

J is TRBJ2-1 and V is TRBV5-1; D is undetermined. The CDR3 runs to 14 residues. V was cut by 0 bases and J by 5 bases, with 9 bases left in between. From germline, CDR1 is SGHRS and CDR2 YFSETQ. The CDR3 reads CASSLAEGHNEQFF. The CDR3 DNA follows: TGCGCCAGCAGCTTGGCGGAAGGTCACAATGAGCAGTTCTTC.

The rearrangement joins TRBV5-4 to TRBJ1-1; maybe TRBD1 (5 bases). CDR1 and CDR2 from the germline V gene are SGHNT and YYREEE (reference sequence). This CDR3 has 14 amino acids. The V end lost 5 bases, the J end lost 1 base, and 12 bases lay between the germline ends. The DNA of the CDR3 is TGTGCCAGCAGTCGAGTGGGGGGGAACACTGAAGCTTTCTTT. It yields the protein CASSRVGGNTEAFF.

CDR3 residues: CASSPLLGQPSSGANVLTF. The CDR3, as DNA: TGTGCCAGCAGCCCCCTCCTAGGACAGCCCAGCTCTGGGGCCAACGTCCTGACTTTC. The chain recombines TRBV7-9 with TRBJ2-6; a weak D match, TRBD1 (6 bases). The CDR3 sequence is 19 residues long. Germline assignment: CDR1 SEHNR and CDR2 FQNEAQ (reference sequence). The ends were cut back, 5 bases at V and 0 bases at J, with 20 bases in the middle.

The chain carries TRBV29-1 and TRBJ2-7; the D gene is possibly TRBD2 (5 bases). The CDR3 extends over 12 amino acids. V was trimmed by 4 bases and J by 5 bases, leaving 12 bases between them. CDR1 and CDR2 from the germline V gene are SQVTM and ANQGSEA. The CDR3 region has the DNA TGCAGCGTTGTTGGGGTGAGGGACGAGCAGTACTTC. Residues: CSVVGVRDEQYF.

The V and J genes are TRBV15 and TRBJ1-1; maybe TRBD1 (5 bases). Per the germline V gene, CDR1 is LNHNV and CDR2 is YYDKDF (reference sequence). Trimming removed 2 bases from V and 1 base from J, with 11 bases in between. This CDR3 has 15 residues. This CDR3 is CATSRPNTGNTEAFF. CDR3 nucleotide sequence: TGTGCCACCAGCAGACCCAACACAGGGAACACTGAAGCTTTCTTT.

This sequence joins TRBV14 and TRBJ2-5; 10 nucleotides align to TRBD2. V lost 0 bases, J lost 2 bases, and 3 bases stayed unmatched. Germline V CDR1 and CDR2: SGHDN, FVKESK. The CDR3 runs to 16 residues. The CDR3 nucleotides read TGTGCCAGCAGCCAAGATTGGACTAGCGGACAAGAGACCCAGTACTTC. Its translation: CASSQDWTSGQETQYF.

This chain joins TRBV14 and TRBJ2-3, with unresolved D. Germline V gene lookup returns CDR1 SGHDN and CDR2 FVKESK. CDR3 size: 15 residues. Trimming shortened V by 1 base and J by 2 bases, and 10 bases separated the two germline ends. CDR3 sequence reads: CASSQVGRYTDTQYF. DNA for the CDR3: TGTGCCAGCAGCCAAGTCGGTCGATACACAGATACGCAGTATTTT. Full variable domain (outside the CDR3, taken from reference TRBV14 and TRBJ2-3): EAGVTQFPSHSVIEKGQTVTLRCDPISGHDNLYWYRRVMGKEIKFLLHFVKESKQDESGMPNNRFLAERTGGTYSTLKVQPAELEDSGVYFCASSQVGRYTDTQYFGPGTRLTVL.

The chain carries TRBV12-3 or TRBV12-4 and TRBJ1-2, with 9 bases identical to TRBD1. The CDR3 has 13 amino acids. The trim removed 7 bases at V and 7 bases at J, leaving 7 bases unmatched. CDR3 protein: CASTPGTGFGYTF. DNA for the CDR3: TGTGCCAGCACCCCCGGGACAGGGTTTGGCTACACCTTC.

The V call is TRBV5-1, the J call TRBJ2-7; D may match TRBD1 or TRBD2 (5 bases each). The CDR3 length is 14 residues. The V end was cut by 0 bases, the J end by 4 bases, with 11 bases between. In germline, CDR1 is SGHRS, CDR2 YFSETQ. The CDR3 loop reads CASSLDGTPYEQYF. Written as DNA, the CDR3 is TGCGCCAGCAGCTTGGATGGGACCCCGTACGAGCAGTACTTC.

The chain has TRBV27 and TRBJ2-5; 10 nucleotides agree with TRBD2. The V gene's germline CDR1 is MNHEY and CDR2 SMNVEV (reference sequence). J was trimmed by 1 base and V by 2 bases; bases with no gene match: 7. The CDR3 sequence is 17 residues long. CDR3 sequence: CASSLISSGGTQETQYF. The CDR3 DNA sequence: TGTGCCAGCAGTTTAATTTCTAGCGGGGGTACCCAAGAGACCCAGTACTTC.

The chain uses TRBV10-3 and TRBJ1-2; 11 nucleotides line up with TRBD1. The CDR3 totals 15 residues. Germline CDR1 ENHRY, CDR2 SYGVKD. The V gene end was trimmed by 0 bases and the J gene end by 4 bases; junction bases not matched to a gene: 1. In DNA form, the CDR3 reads TGTGCCATCAGTGAGTCAGGACAGGGGGCCTATGGCTACACCTTC. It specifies CAISESGQGAYGYTF.